This record concerns one T cell receptor beta chain sequence. Trimming left V 4 bases short and J 5 bases short, with 14 bases between. CDR3 length: 15 amino acids. Germline V gene sequence: CDR1 LNHNV, CDR2 YYDKDF (reference sequence). This record comes from a study of blood T cell repertoires in COVID-19. Overall study: The United States, Italy and Spain supplied acute and convalescent COVID-19 samples. Sample material is recorded as cDNA or gDNA derived from T cells, B-cell-depleted T cells, or PBMCs.

Per the authors' pipeline: Estimation of nucleated cell counts relied on the amplification of reference gene primers. Method: immunoSEQ multiplex PCR; TCRdb's copy keeps in-frame clones and lacks some. Clonal size and the V and J genes are those of that table, whereas D and trimming came from the DNA. The data contain hundreds of thousands of clones, roughly 82% of them singletons. What was sequenced was peripheral blood. The V gene is TRBV15, the J gene TRBJ1-4; no clear D. This receptor was identified in a woman aged 80 or over with active or convalescent COVID-19. The CDR3 loop is CATSKRGTGNEKLFF. CDR3 sequence (DNA): TGTGCCACCAGCAAGCGCGGCACGGGGAATGAAAAACTGTTTTTT. Looking up the rest from reference TRBV15 and TRBJ1-4 gives the full variable domain: DAMVIQNPRYQVTQFGKPVTLSCSQTLNHNVMYWYQQKSSQAPKLLFHYYDKDFNNEADTPDNFQSRRPNTSFCFLDIRSPGLGDTAMYLCATSKRGTGNEKLFFGSGTQLSVL.